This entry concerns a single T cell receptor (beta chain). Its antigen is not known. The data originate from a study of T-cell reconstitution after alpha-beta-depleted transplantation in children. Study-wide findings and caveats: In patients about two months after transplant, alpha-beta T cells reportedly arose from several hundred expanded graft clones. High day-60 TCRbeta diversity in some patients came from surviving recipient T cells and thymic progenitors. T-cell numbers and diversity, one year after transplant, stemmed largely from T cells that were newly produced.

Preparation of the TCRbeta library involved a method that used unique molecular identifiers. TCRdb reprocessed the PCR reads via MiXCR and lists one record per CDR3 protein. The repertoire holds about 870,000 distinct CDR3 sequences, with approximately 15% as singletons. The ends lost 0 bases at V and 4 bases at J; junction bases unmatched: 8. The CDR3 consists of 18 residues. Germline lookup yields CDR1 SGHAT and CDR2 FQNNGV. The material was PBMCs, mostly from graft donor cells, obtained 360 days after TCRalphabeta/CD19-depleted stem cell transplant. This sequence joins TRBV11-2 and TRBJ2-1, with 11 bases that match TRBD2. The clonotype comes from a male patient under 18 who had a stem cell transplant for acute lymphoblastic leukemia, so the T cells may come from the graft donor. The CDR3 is CASSLDWSSGRRYNEQFF. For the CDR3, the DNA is TGTGCCAGCAGCTTAGACTGGTCTAGCGGGAGGAGATACAATGAGCAGTTCTTC.